These T cell receptor beta chains were read from a single sample in a study of Graves' ophthalmopathy and Graves' hyperthyroidism. A single record per CDR3 protein comes from TCRdb applying MiXCR to the multiplex PCR reads. The data hold 680,000 or so distinct CDR3 sequences, with 22% observed a single time. The source material was peripheral blood. All receptors come from a woman between 18 and 30 years old with stable Graves' hyperthyroidism. Some clones in this sample may be carry-over from other donors' samples. Each CDR3 is given without its conserved first and last residue.

TRBV2	TRBJ1-5	ASSEGGPYRLGPQH
TRBV25-1	TRBJ2-5	ASSEPRVEETQY
TRBV2	TRBJ2-7	ASTKQGATYEQY
TRBV28	TRBJ2-5	ASSGPLQETRY
TRBV18	TRBJ2-2	ASSQDRLGPGELF
TRBV6-2/TRBV6-3	TRBJ1-1	ASTFRAEAF
TRBV5-4	TRBJ2-7	ASSSLTTGGSYEQY
TRBV6-2/TRBV6-3	TRBJ1-5	ASRDGQGAQPQH
TRBV2	TRBJ1-5	ATSRGLNQPQH
TRBV6-5	TRBJ2-7	ASSYRRAYEQY
TRBV6-2/TRBV6-3	TRBJ2-5	ASSYSGTDVSETQY
TRBV19	TRBJ1-1	ASGSGTEAF
TRBV2	TRBJ1-1	ASRRTNEAF
TRBV20-1	TRBJ2-5	SARVYSGPQETQY
TRBV7-3	TRBJ2-5	ASSPAPRPETQY
TRBV6-1	TRBJ1-1	ATRRDLITF
TRBV2	TRBJ2-5	ASRDDRGRETQY
TRBV28	TRBJ1-2	ASSENRGLDYGYT
TRBV11-2	TRBJ2-7	ASSSLWRDSHEQY
TRBV19	TRBJ1-6	ASTQRTDSPLH
TRBV28	TRBJ2-7	ASSPTMLAGGPYEQY
TRBV29-1	TRBJ2-7	SVETSGNSYEQY
TRBV6-1	TRBJ2-5	ASSAREGLGEETQY
TRBV3-1	TRBJ1-1	ASSHGLLDTEAF
TRBV12-3/TRBV12-4	TRBJ1-1	ASSAEVFSSVRDTEAF
TRBV24-1	TRBJ1-5	ATSSGQSSNQPQH
TRBV11-2	TRBJ1-3	ASSLDVGTIY
TRBV6-1	TRBJ1-6	ASSEQGQPNSPLH
TRBV29-1	TRBJ1-1	SVVQGAYTEAF
TRBV11-2	TRBJ2-7	ASSSAPGLAGGEQY
TRBV27	TRBJ1-3	ASSPGTGGPHSGNTIY